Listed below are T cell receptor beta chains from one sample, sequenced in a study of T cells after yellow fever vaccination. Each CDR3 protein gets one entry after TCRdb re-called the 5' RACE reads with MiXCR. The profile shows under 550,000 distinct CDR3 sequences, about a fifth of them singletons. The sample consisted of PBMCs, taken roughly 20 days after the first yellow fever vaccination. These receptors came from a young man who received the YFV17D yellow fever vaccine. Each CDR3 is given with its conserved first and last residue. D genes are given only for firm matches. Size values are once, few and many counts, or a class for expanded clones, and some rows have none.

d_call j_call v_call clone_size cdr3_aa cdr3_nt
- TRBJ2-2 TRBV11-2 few CASSLSVVLGGELFF TGTGCCAGCAGCCTCTCGGTAGTCCTCGGGGGGGAGCTGTTTTTT
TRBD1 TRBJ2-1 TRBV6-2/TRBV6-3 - CASSYPRDRPNEQFF TGTGCCAGCAGTTACCCCCGGGACAGACCGAATGAGCAGTTCTTC
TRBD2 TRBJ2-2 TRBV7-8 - CASSLASSLAGTGELFF TGTGCCAGCAGCTTAGCAAGTTCTCTAGCGGGGACCGGGGAGCTGTTTTTT
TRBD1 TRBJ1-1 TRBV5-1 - CASSPFTGEDTEAFF TGCGCCAGCAGCCCCTTTACAGGGGAGGACACTGAAGCTTTCTTT
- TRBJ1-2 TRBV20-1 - CSARDPREAGYTF TGCAGTGCTAGAGACCCGAGAGAAGCGGGCTACACCTTC
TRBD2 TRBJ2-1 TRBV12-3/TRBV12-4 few CASSLRGGRNEQFF TGTGCCAGCAGCCTGCGGGGGGGGCGCAATGAGCAGTTCTTC
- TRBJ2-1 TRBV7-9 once CASSSHWTGGPDEQFF TGTGCCAGCAGCTCCCACTGGACCGGCGGGCCCGATGAGCAGTTCTTC
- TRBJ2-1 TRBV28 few CASSFQGLYNEQFF TGTGCCAGCAGTTTTCAGGGGTTGTACAATGAGCAGTTCTTC
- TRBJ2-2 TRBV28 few CASSLMARELFF TGTGCCAGCAGTTTGATGGCCCGGGAGCTGTTTTTT
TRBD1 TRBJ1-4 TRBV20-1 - CSATGTAEKLFF TGCAGTGCAACCGGGACAGCAGAAAAACTGTTTTTT
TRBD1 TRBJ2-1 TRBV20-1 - CSARGDRGRPNEQFF TGCAGTGCTAGAGGGGACAGGGGGCGACCCAATGAGCAGTTCTTC
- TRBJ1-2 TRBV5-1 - CASSLEQGISYTF TGCGCCAGCAGCTTGGAACAGGGAATCAGCTACACCTTC
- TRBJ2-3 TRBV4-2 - CASSQEISDTQYF TGTGCCAGCAGCCAAGAGATCTCAGATACGCAGTATTTT
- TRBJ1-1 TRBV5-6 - CASSLRYLNTEAFF TGTGCCAGCAGCTTGAGGTACTTGAACACTGAAGCTTTCTTT
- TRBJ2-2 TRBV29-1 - CSVLGQTNTGELFF TGCAGCGTTTTAGGGCAGACGAACACCGGGGAGCTGTTTTTT
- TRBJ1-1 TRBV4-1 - CASSQVGGMNTEAFF TGCGCCAGCAGCCAAGTGGGGGGTATGAACACTGAAGCTTTCTTT
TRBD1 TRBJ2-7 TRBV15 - CATSGGQGASFNEQYF TGTGCCACCAGCGGGGGACAGGGGGCTTCATTCAACGAGCAGTACTTC
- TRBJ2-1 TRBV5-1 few CASNPGEGGPIEQFF TGCGCCAGCAACCCCGGGGAGGGGGGCCCAATTGAGCAGTTCTTC
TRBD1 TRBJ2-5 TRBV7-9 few CASSLAGQGIGETQYF TGTGCCAGCAGCTTGGCGGGACAGGGGATCGGAGAGACCCAGTACTTC
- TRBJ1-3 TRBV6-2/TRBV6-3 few CASSFGQHSGNTIYF TGTGCCAGCAGCTTCGGACAACACTCTGGAAACACCATATATTTT
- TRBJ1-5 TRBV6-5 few CASSYRDINQPQHF TGTGCCAGCAGTTACAGGGACATTAATCAGCCCCAGCATTTT
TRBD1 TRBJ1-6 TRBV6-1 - CASRDQGGLHSPLHF TGTGCCAGCAGGGACCAGGGGGGGCTACATTCACCCCTCCACTTT
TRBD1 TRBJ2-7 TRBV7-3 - CASSPTGVEGYEQYF TGTGCCAGCAGTCCGACAGGGGTTGAGGGCTACGAGCAGTACTTC
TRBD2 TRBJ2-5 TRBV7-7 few CASSLGAASGGLETQYF TGTGCCAGCAGCTTAGGCGCGGCTAGCGGGGGCCTAGAGACCCAGTACTTC
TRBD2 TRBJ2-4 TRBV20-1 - CSVTFGTSGGVAKNIQYF TGCAGTGTAACGTTCGGGACTAGCGGGGGAGTAGCCAAAAACATTCAGTACTTC
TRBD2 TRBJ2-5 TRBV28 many CASRSSERGGETQYF TGTGCCAGCCGGTCCTCCGAGCGGGGGGGAGAGACCCAGTACTTC
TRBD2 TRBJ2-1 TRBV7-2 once CASSPTRAGGHNEQFF TGTGCCAGCAGCCCGACGAGGGCGGGGGGGCACAATGAGCAGTTCTTC
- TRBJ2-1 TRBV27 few CASSSQGPYNEQFF TGTGCCAGCAGTTCTCAAGGCCCTTACAATGAGCAGTTCTTC
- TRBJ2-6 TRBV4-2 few CASSQVSWVNVLTF TGTGCCAGCAGCCAAGTATCCTGGGTCAACGTCCTGACTTTC
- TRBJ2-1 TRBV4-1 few CASSHGGGPEQFF TGCGCCAGCAGCCACGGAGGGGGGCCTGAGCAGTTCTTC
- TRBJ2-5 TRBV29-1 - CSVEGELVIPETQYF TGCAGCGTTGAAGGGGAACTAGTGATTCCAGAGACCCAGTACTTC
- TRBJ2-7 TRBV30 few CAWSGGPYEQYF TGTGCCTGGAGCGGGGGACCCTACGAGCAGTACTTC
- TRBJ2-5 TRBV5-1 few CASSSAILETQYF TGCGCCAGCAGCTCCGCCATTTTGGAGACCCAGTACTTC
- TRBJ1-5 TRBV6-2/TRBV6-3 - CASSYTDQPQHF TGTGCCAGCAGTTACACCGATCAGCCCCAGCATTTT
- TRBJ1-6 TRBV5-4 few CASSTAEGSPLHF TGTGCCAGCAGCACCGCAGAGGGTTCACCCCTCCACTTT
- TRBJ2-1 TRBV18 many CASSPVLLHEQFF TGTGCCAGCTCACCCGTCCTTCTCCATGAGCAGTTCTTC
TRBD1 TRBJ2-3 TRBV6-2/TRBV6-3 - CASSYPKTGTKADTQYF TGTGCCAGCAGTTACCCTAAGACAGGGACAAAAGCAGATACGCAGTATTTT
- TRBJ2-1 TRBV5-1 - CASSTGLEQFF TGCGCCAGCAGCACCGGACTAGAGCAGTTCTTC
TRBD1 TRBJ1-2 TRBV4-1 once CASSQSPGQGKYGYTF TGCGCCAGCAGCCAATCCCCTGGACAGGGGAAATATGGCTACACCTTC
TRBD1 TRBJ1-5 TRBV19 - CASRPTGARSQPQHF TGTGCCAGTAGGCCCACAGGGGCGAGGAGTCAGCCCCAGCATTTT
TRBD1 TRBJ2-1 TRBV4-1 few CASSAPGQGIANEQFF TGCGCCAGCAGCGCACCGGGACAGGGTATCGCTAATGAGCAGTTCTTC